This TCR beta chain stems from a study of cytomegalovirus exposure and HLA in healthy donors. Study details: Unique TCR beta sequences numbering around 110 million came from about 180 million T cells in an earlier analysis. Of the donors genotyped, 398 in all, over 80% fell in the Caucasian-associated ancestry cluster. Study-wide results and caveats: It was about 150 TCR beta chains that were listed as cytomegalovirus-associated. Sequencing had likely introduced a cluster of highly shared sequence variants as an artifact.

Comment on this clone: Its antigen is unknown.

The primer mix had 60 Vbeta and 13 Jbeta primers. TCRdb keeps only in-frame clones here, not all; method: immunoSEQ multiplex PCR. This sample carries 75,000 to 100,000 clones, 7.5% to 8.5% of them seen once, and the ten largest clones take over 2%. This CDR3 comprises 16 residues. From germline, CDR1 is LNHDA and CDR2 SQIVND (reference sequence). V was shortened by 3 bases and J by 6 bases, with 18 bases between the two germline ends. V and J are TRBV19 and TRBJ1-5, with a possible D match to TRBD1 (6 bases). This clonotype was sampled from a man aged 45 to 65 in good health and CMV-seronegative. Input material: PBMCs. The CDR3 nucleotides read TGTGCCAGTAGTATTTCCAAGGGAGGGGGGAGTCAGCCCCAGCATTTT. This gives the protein CASSISKGGGSQPQHF.